One and the same sample provided the 21 T cell receptor beta chains below, sequenced in a study of beta chain features in type 1 diabetes. Expressed TCRB transcripts were sequenced because the entire RNA isolate underwent reverse transcription. Clones were sequenced by immunoSEQ multiplex PCR, and TCRdb holds only the in-frame ones, with some missing. The table has 300,000 to 450,000 clones, about 18% seen once. The sequencing sample was made of naive CD4+ T cells from blood. The source is a woman in her late teens or twenties in good health.

This clone was seen more than once but under ten times. CDR3 amino acids: CASSIRDSRYEQYF. CDR3 coding DNA: TGTGCCAGTAGTATAAGAGACTCACGGTACGAGCAGTACTTC. This chain connects TRBV19 to TRBJ2-7; D ambiguous. V was clipped by 2 bases and J by 4 bases, with 12 bases between them. The CDR3 consists of 14 residues. CDR1 and CDR2 (germline): LNHDA, SQIVND (reference sequence).

This clone has a handful of counts. The chain has TRBV19 and TRBJ1-5; 7 bases align to TRBD1. This CDR3 contains 15 residues. After removal of 1 base from V and 6 bases from J, the junction contained 6 bases not matched to a gene. Germline V CDR1 and CDR2: LNHDA, SQIVND (reference sequence). CDR3 DNA: TGTGCCAGTAGTATAGTCACAGGGGCCGTTCAGCCCCAGCATTTT. Protein sequence: CASSIVTGAVQPQHF.

In this sample, this clone turned up a few times. The chain has TRBV6-6 and TRBJ2-1, with TRBD2 as a possible D gene (5 bases). In germline, CDR1 is MNHNY, CDR2 SVGAGI (reference sequence). This CDR3 is 12 amino acids long. The V end was cut by 4 bases, the J end by 8 bases, with 9 bases between. Here the CDR3 DNA reads TGTGCCAGCAGTTCCGAGGGTGATGAGCAGTTCTTC. Amino acid sequence: CASSSEGDEQFF.

The table lists this clone with a few counts. The chain carries TRBV5-4 and TRBJ1-1; 8 nucleotides match TRBD1. The V segment lost 6 bases and the J segment 4 bases; nucleotides outside the gene matches: 11. CDR1 and CDR2 (germline): SGHNT, YYREEE (reference sequence). This CDR3 region has 15 residues. The CDR3 here is CASTPVQGAVTEAFF. For the CDR3, the DNA is TGTGCCAGCACCCCTGTTCAGGGGGCGGTCACTGAAGCTTTCTTT.

V is TRBV27 and J is TRBJ2-6; 8 nucleotides agree with TRBD1. Losses at the gene ends were 3 bases for V and 5 bases for J; bases not matched to a gene: 9. The CDR3 is 17 amino acids. Germline loops: CDR1 MNHEY, CDR2 SMNVEV (reference sequence). The DNA for the CDR3 is TGTGCCAGCAGTTTGGGACAGGTCTCTGGGCGGGCCAACGTCCTGACTTTC. Protein product: CASSLGQVSGRANVLTF. Drawing the rest from reference TRBV27 and TRBJ2-6, the complete variable domain is EAQVTQNPRYLITVTGKKLTVTCSQNMNHEYMSWYRQDPGLGLRQIYYSMNVEVTDKGDVPEGYKVSRKEKRNFPLILESPSPNQTSLYFCASSLGQVSGRANVLTFGAGSRLTVL.

This chain uses TRBV2 with TRBJ1-5; D perhaps matches TRBD1 (6 bases). V was cut by 4 bases and J by 7 bases, with 14 bases left in between. This CDR3 is built from 14 residues. Germline V gene lookup returns CDR1 SNHLY and CDR2 FYNNEI. DNA for the CDR3: TGTGCCAGCAGTGCGGGGGGCGCGAGACAGCCCCAGCATTTT. This gives the protein CASSAGGARQPQHF. The full variable domain, in which reference TRBV2 and TRBJ1-5 provide the parts outside the CDR3, is EPEVTQTPSHQVTQMGQEVILRCVPISNHLYFYWYRQILGQKVEFLVSFYNNEISEKSEIFDDQFSVERPDGSNFTLKIRSTKLEDSAMYFCASSAGGARQPQHFGDGTRLSIL.

This clone was seen a handful of times. V is TRBV4-1 and J is TRBJ2-3; 11 bases align to TRBD2. V was pared by 5 bases and J by 0 bases, with 4 bases of the junction left unmatched. The germline gives CDR1 MGHRA, CDR2 YSYEKL. The CDR3 is 16 residues long. CDR3 residues: CASSGRTSGSTDTQYF. CDR3 nucleotide sequence: TGCGCCAGCAGCGGCCGGACTAGCGGGAGCACAGATACGCAGTATTTT.

CDR3: CASKLAGGSTDTQYF. For the CDR3, the DNA is TGTGCCAGCAAGTTAGCGGGGGGATCCACAGATACGCAGTATTTT. This rearrangement joins TRBV7-2 to TRBJ2-3; 10 bases fit TRBD2. V trimming: 7 bases; J trimming: 2 bases; junction bases outside the gene matches: 6. The CDR3 has 15 amino acids. The germline gives CDR1 SGHTA, CDR2 FQGNSA.

This clone was found a few times. The chain is built from TRBV5-1 and TRBJ2-4; TRBD2 is a possible D gene (7 bases). Per the germline V gene, CDR1 is SGHRS and CDR2 is YFSETQ. Trimming removed 0 bases from V and 7 bases from J, with 14 bases in between. The CDR3 spans 15 residues. The CDR3 is CASSLAAGAANIQYF. For the CDR3, the DNA is TGCGCCAGCAGCTTGGCCGCGGGGGCCGCCAACATTCAGTACTTC. The full variable domain, with the rest looked up from reference TRBV5-1 and TRBJ2-4, is KAGVTQTPRYLIKTRGQQVTLSCSPISGHRSVSWYQQTPGQGLQFLFEYFSETQRNKGNFPGRFSGRQFSNSRSEMNVSTLELGDSALYLCASSLAAGAANIQYFGAGTRLSVL.

This sequence joins TRBV9 and TRBJ2-6; no clear D gene. The germline V and J ends were trimmed by 2 bases and 1 base, with 4 bases remaining between them. Germline lookup yields CDR1 SGDLS and CDR2 YYNGEE. The CDR3 runs to 14 residues. The CDR3 DNA follows: TGTGCCAGCAGCGTCCGGTCTGGGGCCAACGTCCTGACTTTC. Encoded protein: CASSVRSGANVLTF.

The gene calls are TRBV5-4 and TRBJ2-1, with 9 nucleotides matching TRBD1. With 3 bases clipped from V and 2 bases from J, the junction kept 3 bases outside the gene matches. CDR1 is SGHNT and CDR2 is YYREEE in the germline V gene (reference sequence). The CDR3 loop spans 15 amino acids. Written as DNA, the CDR3 is TGTGCCAGCAGCTCCGGACAGGGGACCTACAATGAGCAGTTCTTC. Amino acid sequence: CASSSGQGTYNEQFF.

Only a few counts were recorded for this clone. The V call is TRBV7-2, the J call TRBJ1-5; no clear D gene. V lost 5 bases and J lost 6, with 14 bases in between. The CDR3 is 14 residues long. CDR1 is SGHTA and CDR2 is FQGNSA in the germline V gene. The DNA for the CDR3 is TGTGCCAGCAGCGTACAAGGAGAGAGTCAGCCCCAGCATTTT. Translation gives CASSVQGESQPQHF.

This clone was detected only a few times. The chain joins TRBV19 to TRBJ2-1, with D unresolved. V dropped 1 base and J dropped 3 bases, with 7 bases sitting between them. Germline-derived CDR1 and CDR2 are LNHDA and SQIVND (reference sequence). The CDR3 sequence is 14 residues long. CDR3 in DNA: TGTGCCAGTAGTATAGGTTTCTACTACAATGAGCAGTTCTTC. Amino acids: CASSIGFYYNEQFF.

This clone was seen a few times. This sequence joins TRBV7-2 and TRBJ2-3; the D gene is possibly TRBD1 (5 bases). Germline V lookup: CDR1 SGHTA, CDR2 FQGNSA. The CDR3 contains 15 residues. V was clipped by 7 bases and J by 1 base, with 15 bases between them. CDR3 loop: CASTSGVGRTDTQYF. The CDR3 nucleotides are TGTGCCAGCACCTCTGGGGTGGGGCGCACAGATACGCAGTATTTT. The full variable domain, completed using reference TRBV7-2 and TRBJ2-3, is GAGVSQSPSNKVTEKGKDVELRCDPISGHTALYWYRQSLGQGLEFLIYFQGNSAPDKSGLPSDRFSAERTGGSVSTLTIQRTQQEDSAVYLCASTSGVGRTDTQYFGPGTRLTVL.

The chain recombines TRBV2 with TRBJ2-1; D may be TRBD2 (6 bases). This CDR3 is 14 amino acids long. V lost 6 bases and J 4 bases, leaving 13 bases between the germline ends. Germline V CDR1 and CDR2: SNHLY, FYNNEI. The CDR3, as DNA: TGTGCCAGCAGGACTAGTCCCAATTACAATGAGCAGTTCTTC. Residues: CASRTSPNYNEQFF.

This clone has just a few counts. V gene TRBV18 combines with J gene TRBJ2-6, with a possible D match to TRBD2 (5 bases). V was clipped by 0 bases and J by 0 bases, with 12 bases between them. CDR1 and CDR2 (germline): KGHSH, LQKENI. This CDR3 has 18 residues. CDR3 region: CASSPPTFGGSGANVLTF. The CDR3 DNA is TGTGCCAGCTCACCACCAACGTTTGGAGGCTCTGGGGCCAACGTCCTGACTTTC.

CDR3 coding DNA: TGTGCCGGAGGACCGGCTAGCTCCTACAATGAGCAGTTCTTC. It translates to CAGGPASSYNEQFF. The gene calls are TRBV11-2 and TRBJ2-1; possible D gene TRBD2, 5 bases. The length of the CDR3 is 14 residues. The V end was cut by 11 bases, the J end by 0 bases, with 14 bases between. Germline V gene sequence: CDR1 SGHAT, CDR2 FQNNGV.

This clone occurred a few times. The chain uses TRBV20-1 and TRBJ1-2; 8 positions match TRBD1. The CDR3 extends over 11 amino acids. The trim removed 3 bases at V and 7 bases at J, leaving 1 base unmatched. Germline loops: CDR1 DFQATT, CDR2 SNEGSKA (reference sequence). CDR3 loop: CSARDRVGYTF. Written as DNA, the CDR3 is TGCAGTGCTAGGGACAGGGTTGGCTACACCTTC.

The chain employs TRBV4-1 and TRBJ2-5, with 8 bases identical to TRBD2. Germline values: CDR1 MGHRA, CDR2 YSYEKL. V lost 0 bases to trimming and J lost 1 base; unmatched junction nucleotides: 7. CDR3 length equals 17 residues. DNA for the CDR3: TGCGCCAGCAGCCAAGAGGGCGGGAGGATAACCCAAGAGACCCAGTACTTC. Protein: CASSQEGGRITQETQYF.

This clone has a handful of counts. The chain combines TRBV5-4 with TRBJ2-5; 10 nucleotides align to TRBD2. The germline V gene encodes CDR1 SGHNT and CDR2 YYREEE (reference sequence). V lost 4 bases, J lost 4 bases, and 7 bases stayed unmatched. The CDR3 contains 15 residues. This CDR3 reads CASSRTSGQSETQYF. CDR3 nucleotide sequence: TGTGCCAGCAGCAGGACTAGCGGCCAGTCAGAGACCCAGTACTTC.

The chain links TRBV19 to TRBJ1-1, with 8 bases aligning to TRBD1. Germline V lookup: CDR1 LNHDA, CDR2 SQIVND (reference sequence). The CDR3 totals 15 residues. The V and J ends lost 3 bases and 5 bases, in that order; junction bases with no gene match: 8. Here the CDR3 reads CASSMGTGRGTEAFF. DNA for the CDR3: TGTGCCAGTAGTATGGGGACAGGCCGAGGGACTGAAGCTTTCTTT.